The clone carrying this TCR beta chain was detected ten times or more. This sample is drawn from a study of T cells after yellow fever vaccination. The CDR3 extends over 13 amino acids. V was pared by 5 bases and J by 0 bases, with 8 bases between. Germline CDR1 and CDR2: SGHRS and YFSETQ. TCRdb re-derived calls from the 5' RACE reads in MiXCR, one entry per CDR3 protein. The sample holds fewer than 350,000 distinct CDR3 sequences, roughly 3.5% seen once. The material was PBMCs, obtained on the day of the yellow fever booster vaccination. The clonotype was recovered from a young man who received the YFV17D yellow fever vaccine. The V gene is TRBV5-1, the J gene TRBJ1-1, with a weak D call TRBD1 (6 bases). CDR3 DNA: TGCGCCAGCAGAGGACAGATGAACACTGAAGCTTTCTTT. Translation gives CASRGQMNTEAFF.